The 16 T cell receptor beta chains reported below all come from one sample, sequenced in a study of CD8+CD57+ T cells in acquired aplastic anemia. TCR beta VDJ and CDR3 profiling used genomic DNA as template. TCRdb re-called the reads through MiXCR, storing one row per CDR3 protein. The sample includes about 180,000 distinct CDR3 sequences, around 48% of them seen just once. All sequencing subjects had displayed CD8+CD57+ cell expansion on flow cytometry. The sample consisted of sorted CD4+, CD8+, or CD8+CD57+ T cells (not recorded which) from PBMCs. The origin of the receptors is a human donor with aplastic anemia.

To note about this clonotype: Given the absence of the conserved phenylalanine or tryptophan at the CDR3 end, a read error is likely. The J gene is TRBJ2-7, the V gene TRBV11-2; the match to TRBD1 covers 8 bases. The ends lost 2 bases at V and 0 bases at J; junction bases unmatched: 3. CDR1 and CDR2 from the germline V gene are SGHAT and FQNNGV. The CDR3 has 15 amino acids. CDR3 residues: CASSLTGTGSYEQYL. CDR3 in DNA: TGTGCCAGCAGCTTAACTGGGACAGGCTCCTACGAGCAGTACCTC.

The chain combines TRBV25-1 with TRBJ2-2, with D possibly being TRBD1 (6 bases). Germline assignment: CDR1 MGHDK and CDR2 SYGVNS. V lost 4 bases and J 4 bases, leaving 16 bases between the germline ends. The length of the CDR3 is 16 residues. CDR3 sequence (DNA): TGTGCCAGCAGTGGACAGGCGCTTAGGGGCACCGGGGAGCTGTTTTTT. It yields the protein CASSGQALRGTGELFF. Supplemented by reference TRBV25-1 and TRBJ2-2, the full variable domain reads EADIYQTPRYLVIGTGKKITLECSQTMGHDKMYWYQQDPGMELHLIHYSYGVNSTEKGDLSSESTVSRIRTEHFPLTLESARPSHTSQYLCASSGQALRGTGELFFGEGSRLTVL.

V and J are TRBV7-6 and TRBJ2-5; D not certain. Germline V gene lookup returns CDR1 SGHVS and CDR2 FNYEAQ. Between the trimmed V and J ends, which lost 5 bases and 7 bases, there was a span of 11 bases. The CDR3 loop spans 12 amino acids. CDR3 nucleotide sequence: TGTGCCAGCAGCCTGACTCGAGTGACCCAGTACTTC. Translating gives CASSLTRVTQYF.

J is TRBJ2-1 and V is TRBV13; D perhaps matches TRBD1 (6 bases). In germline, CDR1 is PRHDT, CDR2 FYEKMQ (reference sequence). Trimming cost V 5 bases and J 9 bases, with 8 bases left between them. This CDR3 is 11 amino acids long. Here the CDR3 reads CASSQGSEQFF. In DNA form, the CDR3 reads TGTGCCAGCAGCCAGGGGAGTGAGCAGTTCTTC.

Details on this clonotype: A much larger clone is a single base away; this may be a read error. This sequence joins TRBV19 and TRBJ2-2, with 7 nucleotides matching TRBD2. Germline V gene lookup returns CDR1 LNHDA and CDR2 SQIVND (reference sequence). The CDR3 is 14 residues long. V was clipped by 6 bases and J by 6 bases; unmatched bases: 7. The CDR3 sequence is CASRGGGKAGELFF. In nucleotides, the CDR3 is TGTGCCAGTAGGGGCGGGGGAAAGGCCGGGGAGCTGTTTTTT.

This clonotype was observed a handful of times. This rearrangement joins TRBV2 to TRBJ2-3, with TRBD1 matching 9 bases. Germline V lookup: CDR1 SNHLY, CDR2 FYNNEI. The length of the CDR3 is 14 residues. V lost 5 bases to trimming and J lost 3 bases; unmatched junction nucleotides: 3. CDR3 protein: CASSFGQGTDTQYF. In nucleotides, the CDR3 is TGTGCCAGCAGTTTTGGACAGGGGACAGATACGCAGTATTTT.

With respect to this clonotype: This sequence may be a read error, since a much larger clone differs from it by one base. The rearrangement uses TRBV4-2 and TRBJ2-1; D possibly matches TRBD1 or TRBD2 (6 bases each). The V and J ends lost 3 bases and 2 bases respectively, with 11 bases between them. Looked up from germline, CDR1 is LGHNA and CDR2 is YNFKEQ. The CDR3 has 15 amino acids. Here the CDR3 reads CASSHGGRPYNEQFF. Written as DNA, the CDR3 is TGTGCCAGCAGCCACGGGGGCCGCCCCTACAATGAGCAGTTCTTC.

This clonotype occurred many times. The chain joins TRBV19 to TRBJ1-5; 8 bases line up with TRBD1. Trimming took 5 bases from V and 2 from J; bases not matched to a gene: 5. The CDR3 loop spans 15 amino acids. CDR1 and CDR2 from the germline V gene are LNHDA and SQIVND (reference sequence). The CDR3 region has the DNA TGTGCCAGTAGTCCAGGGGGCGTCGGCAATCAGCCCCAGCATTTT. Translation: CASSPGGVGNQPQHF.

This clonotype was counted many times. The chain joins TRBV5-5 to TRBJ1-3; no definite D call. Trimming pared 2 bases from V and 0 bases from J, leaving 6 bases between. This CDR3 is 14 amino acids long. Germline V gene sequence: CDR1 SGHKS, CDR2 YYEKEE (reference sequence). The DNA for the CDR3 is TGTGCCAGCAGCTTCGGGAGCTCTGGAAACACCATATATTTT. Translation: CASSFGSSGNTIYF.

The V and J genes are TRBV24-1 and TRBJ1-5; D is undetermined. V gave up 4 bases and J gave up 9 bases, with 21 bases separating them. There are 16 residues in the CDR3. CDR1 is KGHDR and CDR2 is SFDVKD in the germline V gene. The CDR3 region has the DNA TGTGCCACCAGTGACCATCCAAGCCCCGCGGTATCGCCCCAGCATTTT. It encodes CATSDHPSPAVSPQHF.

The chain uses TRBV6-1 and TRBJ2-7, with TRBD2 identical over 11 bases. Germline V CDR1 and CDR2: MNHNS, SASEGT. The V and J ends lost 6 bases and 3 bases, in that order; junction bases with no gene match: 7. This CDR3 contains 15 residues. CDR3 nucleotides: TGTGCCAGCAGCCGGGGGACTAGCGGCTACTACGAGCAGTACTTC. Protein: CASSRGTSGYYEQYF.

This clonotype was seen many times. The chain couples TRBV5-4 to TRBJ2-2, with unresolved D. Germline CDR1 and CDR2: SGHNT and YYREEE (reference sequence). Between the trimmed V and J ends, which lost 5 bases and 5 bases, there was a span of 7 bases. This CDR3 region has 12 residues. Here the CDR3 reads CASRSTTGELFF. The CDR3 nucleotides read TGTGCCAGCAGATCCACAACCGGGGAGCTGTTTTTT.

This clonotype came up many times. The chain recombines TRBV20-1 with TRBJ2-5, with D uncertain. The germline V gene has CDR1 DFQATT and CDR2 SNEGSKA (reference sequence). The V end was cut by 3 bases, the J end by 2 bases, with 1 base between. The CDR3 totals 10 residues. DNA of the CDR3: TGCAGTGCTAGTCAAGAGACCCAGTACTTC. As protein: CSASQETQYF.

This clonotype was counted ten times or more. V usage is TRBV7-3 and J usage is TRBJ2-1, with D perhaps given as TRBD1 or TRBD2 (5 bases each). The CDR3 consists of 14 residues. Between the trimmed V and J ends, which lost 5 bases and 10 bases, there was a span of 18 bases. CDR1 is SGHTA and CDR2 is FQGTGA in the germline V gene. The CDR3 spells CASSRERERGEQFF. The DNA for the CDR3 is TGTGCCAGCAGCCGAGAGAGGGAAAGGGGCGAGCAGTTCTTC.

This clonotype was recorded many times. The V gene is TRBV19, the J gene TRBJ2-1; perhaps D is TRBD1 or TRBD2 (5 bases each). The length of the CDR3 is 12 residues. Trimming cost V 7 bases and J 6 bases, with 10 bases left between them. Per germline, CDR1 LNHDA and CDR2 SQIVND (reference sequence). The CDR3 is CASTGSFNEQFF. Here the CDR3 DNA reads TGTGCCAGTACAGGGAGCTTCAATGAGCAGTTCTTC.

This clonotype was seen many times. The chain is built from TRBV20-1 and TRBJ2-3; 7 bases agree with TRBD1. Looked up from germline, CDR1 is DFQATT and CDR2 is SNEGSKA (reference sequence). CDR3 length: 14 amino acids. Trimming took 3 bases from V and 1 from J; bases not matched to a gene: 4. In nucleotides, the CDR3 is TGCAGTGCTAGGGGGACAGCTGGCACAGATACGCAGTATTTT. Its protein product is CSARGTAGTDTQYF.